Each of the 21 T cell receptor beta chains below was sequenced from the same sample in a study of persistence of HIV-infected CD4 T cells. The immunoSEQ assay was version 4, run in survey mode. The assay was immunoSEQ multiplex PCR, and TCRdb's table has in-frame clones only and misses some. This table has over 25,000 clones, roughly four fifths appearing once. Lysates of CMV-infected fibroblasts at around 10 ug/mL stimulated these cells. Memory cells lacking CD40L and CD69 with high CD45RO were sorted. These TCRs' antigens remain unknown. This material consisted of CD4+ T cells sorted from PBMCs after approximately 20-hour stimulation, taken from a patient who received antiretroviral therapy. These TCRs come from an adult man with HIV who was CMV-seropositive.

The CDR3 DNA sequence: TGTGCCAGTACCGGGACAGGGGGCGGTAACTATGGCTACACCTTC. Translated: CASTGTGGGNYGYTF. The rearrangement links TRBV6-5 to TRBJ1-2, with TRBD1 matching over 12 bases. In germline, CDR1 is MNHEY, CDR2 SVGAGI. V was pared by 9 bases and J by 1 base, with 6 bases of the junction left unmatched. The CDR3 has 15 amino acids.

The CDR3 sequence: CASSAPADRSTDTQYF. CDR3 bases: TGTGCCAGCAGTGCCCCCGCGGACAGGAGCACAGATACGCAGTATTTT. The chain carries TRBV25-1 and TRBJ2-3; 7 bases line up with TRBD1. The CDR3 runs 16 residues. Germline-derived CDR1 and CDR2 are MGHDK and SYGVNS. The V gene end was trimmed by 4 bases and the J gene end by 0 bases; junction bases not matched to a gene: 7. Looking up the rest from reference TRBV25-1 and TRBJ2-3 gives the full variable domain: EADIYQTPRYLVIGTGKKITLECSQTMGHDKMYWYQQDPGMELHLIHYSYGVNSTEKGDLSSESTVSRIRTEHFPLTLESARPSHTSQYLCASSAPADRSTDTQYFGPGTRLTVL.

This chain uses TRBV10-3 with TRBJ1-6; the D is unclear. The CDR3 runs 15 residues. V was trimmed by 3 bases and J by 3 bases, leaving 9 bases between them. In germline, CDR1 is ENHRY, CDR2 SYGVKD. The CDR3 protein is CAISDGQNYNSPLHF. DNA of the CDR3: TGTGCCATCAGTGACGGGCAGAACTATAATTCACCCCTCCACTTT.

The chain uses TRBV10-3 and TRBJ2-3; 10 bases agree with TRBD1. Germline CDR1 and CDR2: ENHRY and SYGVKD. With 11 bases clipped from V and 7 bases from J, the junction kept 6 bases outside the gene matches. The CDR3 extends over 12 amino acids. The CDR3 here is CAVGQGQHTQYF. The CDR3, as DNA: TGTGCCGTGGGACAGGGGCAGCATACGCAGTATTTT.

This sequence joins TRBV10-3 and TRBJ2-1; the match to TRBD1 covers 11 bases. Germline CDR1 and CDR2: ENHRY and SYGVKD. The CDR3 length is 16 residues. V shed 4 bases, J shed 1 base, and the junction held 3 bases outside the gene matches. CDR3 in amino acids: CAISGTGGISYNEQFF. The CDR3 bases are TGTGCCATCAGTGGGACAGGGGGCATATCCTACAATGAGCAGTTCTTC.

The chain recombines TRBV5-1 with TRBJ2-3, with D tentatively TRBD1 (5 bases). There are 15 residues in the CDR3. The V gene's germline CDR1 is SGHRS and CDR2 YFSETQ. Trimming stripped 3 bases from V and 2 bases from J, with 13 bases between. CDR3 region: CASSSSTVSTDTQYF. DNA for the CDR3: TGCGCCAGCAGCTCCTCGACAGTATCCACAGATACGCAGTATTTT.

The J gene is TRBJ2-3, the V gene TRBV19, with D unresolved. Germline V gives CDR1 LNHDA, CDR2 SQIVND (reference sequence). V lost 3 bases to trimming and J lost 7 bases, with 11 bases between them. The CDR3 has 13 amino acids. CDR3 sequence reads: CASSMFASHTQYF. The CDR3, as DNA: TGTGCCAGTAGTATGTTTGCCAGTCATACGCAGTATTTT. The complete variable domain, with remaining parts taken from reference TRBV19 and TRBJ2-3, reads DGGITQSPKYLFRKEGQNVTLSCEQNLNHDAMYWYRQDPGQGLRLIYYSQIVNDFQKGDIAEGYSVSREKKESFPLTVTSAQKNPTAFYLCASSMFASHTQYFGPGTRLTVL.

This chain links TRBV7-9 with TRBJ2-3; TRBD2 aligns across 7 bases. J lost 6 bases, V lost 5 bases, and 14 bases had no gene match. The CDR3 extends over 16 amino acids. Germline V gene lookup returns CDR1 SEHNR and CDR2 FQNEAQ (reference sequence). In DNA, the CDR3 is TGTGCCAGCAGCCGGACTAGAGATTTTAGAGGCGATACGCAGTATTTT. Amino acids: CASSRTRDFRGDTQYF.

V is TRBV7-2 and J is TRBJ2-2; D uncertain. From germline, CDR1 is SGHTA and CDR2 FQGNSA. The CDR3 is 14 amino acids. V was shortened by 2 bases and J by 5 bases, with 9 bases between the two germline ends. CDR3 sequence: CASSLKVGTGELFF. The CDR3 DNA reads TGTGCCAGCAGCTTAAAGGTCGGGACCGGGGAGCTGTTTTTT.

The J gene is TRBJ2-3, the V gene TRBV7-2; 10 bases agree with TRBD2. V shed 6 bases, J shed 2 bases, and the junction held 5 bases outside the gene matches. Germline V lookup: CDR1 SGHTA, CDR2 FQGNSA. The CDR3 is 15 amino acids. CDR3 DNA: TGTGCCAGCAGAGCCCTAGCGGGGGCCACAGATACGCAGTATTTT. Protein product: CASRALAGATDTQYF. The full variable domain, completed using reference TRBV7-2 and TRBJ2-3, is GAGVSQSPSNKVTEKGKDVELRCDPISGHTALYWYRQSLGQGLEFLIYFQGNSAPDKSGLPSDRFSAERTGGSVSTLTIQRTQQEDSAVYLCASRALAGATDTQYFGPGTRLTVL.

The chain employs TRBV9 and TRBJ2-7, with D perhaps assigned TRBD1 or TRBD2 (6 bases each). This CDR3 has 13 residues. Trimming left V 4 bases short and J 6 bases short, with 14 bases between. The V gene's germline CDR1 is SGDLS and CDR2 YYNGEE. CDR3 sequence reads: CASSSHPGAEQYF. The CDR3 nucleotides read TGTGCCAGCAGCTCCCACCCGGGGGCCGAGCAGTACTTC.

CDR3 sequence (DNA): TGTGCCAGCAGCCTTGCCCAGGTCCGTGGCTACACCTTC. It is translated as CASSLAQVRGYTF. This chain connects TRBV28 to TRBJ1-2; D not certain. Per the germline V gene, CDR1 is MDHEN and CDR2 is SYDVKM. V lost 6 bases to trimming and J lost 7 bases, with 15 bases between them. The length of the CDR3 is 13 residues.

The J gene is TRBJ1-5, the V gene TRBV21-1; the DNA was not compared with TRBD1, the D call given in the table. TRBV21-1 is a recognized pseudogene. This CDR3 has 16 residues. For the CDR3, the DNA is TGTGCCAGCAGGGCGGACAGGGGTGGTAGCAATCAGCCCCAGCATTTT. The encoded protein is CASRADRGGSNQPQHF.

This chain links TRBV15 with TRBJ2-7, with D possibly TRBD2 on 5 matching bases. This CDR3 contains 15 residues. CDR1 LNHNV and CDR2 YYDKDF come from the germline V gene (reference sequence). V lost 1 base to trimming and J lost 3 bases, with 13 bases between them. DNA of the CDR3: TGTGCCACCAGCAGAGCCGCGGGTTTAGGCTACGAGCAGTACTTC. This translates into CATSRAAGLGYEQYF.

This clone occurred once. This chain joins TRBV7-9 and TRBJ1-4; 7 nucleotides line up with TRBD1. With V trimmed by 5 bases and J by 5 bases, 8 bases remained unmatched. This CDR3 has 15 amino acids. Germline loops: CDR1 SEHNR, CDR2 FQNEAQ (reference sequence). The CDR3 nucleotides read TGTGCCAGCAGCCAACGGGACAGCCGCAATGAAAAACTGTTTTTT. This encodes CASSQRDSRNEKLFF. The complete variable domain, with remaining parts taken from reference TRBV7-9 and TRBJ1-4, reads DTGVSQNPRHKITKRGQNVTFRCDPISEHNRLYWYRQTLGQGPEFLTYFQNEAQLEKSRLLSDRFSAERPKGSFSTLEIQRTEQGDSAMYLCASSQRDSRNEKLFFGSGTQLSVL.

The chain has TRBV5-1 and TRBJ2-7; D might be TRBD2 (7 bases). There are 16 residues in the CDR3. V lost 0 bases and J lost 2, with 15 bases in between. In germline, CDR1 is SGHRS, CDR2 YFSETQ. The CDR3 loop is CASSLGGGQIAYEQYF. Written as DNA, the CDR3 is TGCGCCAGCAGCTTGGGGGGGGGCCAGATCGCCTACGAGCAGTACTTC. The full variable domain, completed using reference TRBV5-1 and TRBJ2-7, is KAGVTQTPRYLIKTRGQQVTLSCSPISGHRSVSWYQQTPGQGLQFLFEYFSETQRNKGNFPGRFSGRQFSNSRSEMNVSTLELGDSALYLCASSLGGGQIAYEQYFGPGTRLTVT.

The V and J genes are TRBV12-3 or TRBV12-4 and TRBJ1-1, with a possible D match to TRBD1 (5 bases). This CDR3 contains 13 residues. Trimming left V 2 bases short and J 4 bases short, with 8 bases between. CDR3 DNA: TGTGCCAGCAGTTTATTCGGGGGCACTGAAGCTTTCTTT. Protein: CASSLFGGTEAFF.

The chain links TRBV11-3 to TRBJ2-1; TRBD2 is a possible D gene (6 bases). There are 13 residues in the CDR3. The germline gives CDR1 SGHNT, CDR2 YENEEA. The V and J ends lost 0 bases and 10 bases respectively, with 10 bases between them. The CDR3 DNA reads as TGTGCCAGCAGCTTAGACGCACGGGGGGAGCAGTTCTTC. As protein: CASSLDARGEQFF.

This rearrangement joins TRBV24-1 to TRBJ2-1; TRBD2 matches 9 bases. Germline CDR1 and CDR2: KGHDR and SFDVKD. With 1 base clipped from V and 10 bases from J, the junction kept 10 bases outside the gene matches. CDR3 size: 16 residues. DNA of the CDR3: TGTGCCACCAGTGATTTCGGGGCTAGCGGGGCTTCCGAGCAGTTCTTC. Translated, it gives CATSDFGASGASEQFF.

Only one count was recorded for this clone. The chain joins TRBV27 to TRBJ2-2; 10 nucleotides match TRBD1. Germline CDR1 is MNHEY and CDR2 is SMNVEV (reference sequence). J lost 4 bases, V lost 4 bases, and 6 bases had no gene match. The CDR3 sequence is 16 residues long. CDR3 loop: CASSWGTGVSTGELFF. The CDR3 bases are TGTGCCAGCAGTTGGGGGACAGGGGTGAGCACCGGGGAGCTGTTTTTT.

The genes are TRBV10-3 and TRBJ1-3; maybe TRBD1 (6 bases). Germline V CDR1 and CDR2: ENHRY, SYGVKD. V gave up 6 bases and J gave up 2 bases, with 11 bases separating them. The CDR3 sequence is 14 residues long. The CDR3, as DNA: TGTGCCATCAGACCAGGGGATGCTGGAAACACCATATATTTT. Translation gives CAIRPGDAGNTIYF.